The 24 T cell receptor beta chains reported below all come from one sample, sequenced in a study of blood T cell repertoires in COVID-19. Sequencing was performed with immunoSEQ multiplex PCR; in TCRdb, only in-frame clones are kept and a portion is missing. The sample records around 200,000 clones, approximately 91% being singletons. Sequencing was carried out using peripheral blood. These receptors all come from a man aged 40-49 years with acute or convalescent COVID-19.

This rearrangement joins TRBV6-5 to TRBJ2-7; 7 bases line up with TRBD1. This CDR3 is built from 14 residues. V shed 6 bases, J shed 1 base, and the junction held 6 bases outside the gene matches. Germline CDR1 and CDR2: MNHEY and SVGAGI. CDR3 sequence reads: CASSSWDRSYEQYF. DNA for the CDR3: TGTGCCAGCAGCTCCTGGGACAGATCCTACGAGCAGTACTTC.

This chain connects TRBV11-2 to TRBJ1-1; D gene ambiguous. Trimming took off 5 bases at V and 6 bases at J, with 16 bases between the two ends. The CDR3 contains 14 residues. Germline V gives CDR1 SGHAT, CDR2 FQNNGV. In DNA, the CDR3 is TGTGCCAGCAGCCCCGATGGGAGTATCGCTGAAGCTTTCTTT. It translates to CASSPDGSIAEAFF.

This chain joins TRBV4-1 and TRBJ2-2; maybe TRBD2 (6 bases). The germline gives CDR1 MGHRA, CDR2 YSYEKL. V dropped 4 bases and J dropped 4 bases, with 10 bases sitting between them. The CDR3 covers 14 residues. CDR3 in amino acids: CASSLRDLTGELFF. The CDR3 coding sequence is TGCGCCAGCAGCCTGCGGGACCTCACCGGGGAGCTGTTTTTT.

This chain links TRBV19 with TRBJ2-7; 9 nucleotides agree with TRBD1. V lost 7 bases to trimming and J lost 5 bases; unmatched junction nucleotides: 12. CDR3 length: 15 amino acids. Germline loops: CDR1 LNHDA, CDR2 SQIVND (reference sequence). The CDR3 DNA sequence: TGTGCCAGTACCCCGCGCGGGACAGGGCCCAACGAGCAGTACTTC. It is translated as CASTPRGTGPNEQYF.

This CDR3 is CASSPTRGGLYNEQFF. The DNA of the CDR3 is TGTGCCAGCAGCCCCACCCGCGGGGGCCTTTACAATGAGCAGTTCTTC. The rearrangement joins TRBV11-3 to TRBJ2-1; tentatively, D is TRBD2 (7 bases). Germline V gives CDR1 SGHNT, CDR2 YENEEA. V lost 5 bases and J lost 4, with 18 bases in between. This CDR3 has 16 amino acids.

This chain uses TRBV7-2 with TRBJ1-2; 8 bases match TRBD1. Trimming at V came to 6 bases and at J to 4 bases, leaving 4 bases not matched to a gene. The CDR3 extends over 13 amino acids. CDR1 is SGHTA, CDR2 FQGNSA, per germline. In DNA, the CDR3 is TGTGCCAGCAGTCCAGGGGGCAGCTATGGCTACACCTTC. Translating it yields CASSPGGSYGYTF.

The rearrangement links TRBV12-3 or TRBV12-4 to TRBJ2-1; D is unresolved. This CDR3 region has 13 residues. Trimming took 1 base from V and 8 from J, leaving 9 bases between them. The CDR3 loop is CASSLGPQDEQFF. The DNA of the CDR3 is TGTGCCAGCAGTTTAGGGCCTCAGGATGAGCAGTTCTTC.

V and J are TRBV18 and TRBJ1-5; 7 nucleotides agree with TRBD1. Germline V gene data show CDR1 as KGHSH and CDR2 as LQKENI. There are 17 residues in the CDR3. Germline trimming cut 4 bases from V and 2 bases from J; bases unmatched to any gene: 11. CDR3 protein: CASSQYSRGSGNQPQHF. DNA for the CDR3: TGTGCCAGCTCACAGTACTCCAGGGGGTCGGGCAATCAGCCCCAGCATTTT.

CDR3 sequence reads: CASSLAGVLPPRDTQYF. The CDR3 DNA is TGTGCCAGCAGCTTAGCGGGTGTGCTCCCCCCGCGGGATACGCAGTATTTT. The chain combines TRBV11-1 with TRBJ2-3; D gene ambiguous. Germline CDR1 and CDR2: SGHAT and FQDESV (reference sequence). V lost 0 bases to trimming and J lost 6 bases, with 19 bases between them. This CDR3 has 17 amino acids.

The chain combines TRBV2 with TRBJ1-1; 7 bases are a match to TRBD1. Germline-derived CDR1 and CDR2 are SNHLY and FYNNEI. With 3 bases clipped from V and 5 bases from J, the junction kept 9 bases outside the gene matches. The CDR3 sequence is 15 residues long. Here the CDR3 DNA reads TGTGCCAGCAGTGAGAACAGGGGATGGGGAACTGAAGCTTTCTTT. Its translation: CASSENRGWGTEAFF.

The genes are TRBV4-1 and TRBJ2-7; possible D gene TRBD1, 6 bases. Per the germline V gene, CDR1 is MGHRA and CDR2 is YSYEKL. The CDR3 consists of 16 residues. Trimming left V 0 bases short and J 7 bases short, with 19 bases between. The DNA for the CDR3 is TGCGCCAGCAGCCAAGATTTCGGGCAGGGGACGCGTGAGCAGTACTTC. It codes for CASSQDFGQGTREQYF.

This chain's CDR3 is CASSLAADLNTEAFF. The CDR3, as DNA: TGTGCCAGCAGCTTGGCTGCCGACTTGAACACTGAAGCTTTCTTT. The J gene is TRBJ1-1, the V gene TRBV5-4; D remains ambiguous. Trimming removed 0 bases at V and 0 bases at J, with 9 bases between. CDR3 size: 15 residues. Looked up from germline, CDR1 is SGHNT and CDR2 is YYREEE (reference sequence).

Note on this clone: This CDR3 is also generated by other DNA sequences in the sample. The genes are TRBV5-1 and TRBJ1-1; D is possibly TRBD1 (6 bases). The CDR3 covers 13 residues. Between the trimmed V and J ends, which lost 0 bases and 4 bases, there was a span of 7 bases. CDR1 is SGHRS, CDR2 YFSETQ, per germline. This chain's CDR3 is CASSLEGVTEAFF. CDR3 in DNA: TGCGCCAGCAGCTTGGAGGGGGTCACTGAAGCTTTCTTT.

The chain links TRBV6-5 to TRBJ2-5, with unresolved D. CDR1 and CDR2 (germline): MNHEY, SVGAGI. V gave up 7 bases and J gave up 4 bases, with 16 bases separating them. The CDR3 is 14 residues long. The CDR3 protein is CASKERSGLETQYF. The CDR3, as DNA: TGTGCCAGCAAGGAGAGGAGTGGTTTAGAGACCCAGTACTTC.

This chain joins TRBV4-2 and TRBJ1-3, with D maybe TRBD1 (5 bases). V gave up 4 bases and J gave up 2 bases, with 6 bases separating them. Germline V lookup: CDR1 LGHNA, CDR2 YNFKEQ. The CDR3 runs 13 residues. The CDR3 here is CASSPDTGNTIYF. The CDR3 nucleotides read TGTGCCAGCAGCCCGGACACTGGAAACACCATATATTTT.

V usage is TRBV3-1 (or the pseudogene TRBV3-2) and J usage is TRBJ1-2, with a tentative D call TRBD1 (5 bases). CDR3 length equals 16 residues. The germline V and J ends were trimmed by 4 bases and 7 bases, with 22 bases remaining between them. Germline V gene sequence: CDR1 LGHDT, CDR2 YNNKEL (reference sequence). This chain's CDR3 is CASSPRGGAQLPGYTF. The DNA for the CDR3 is TGTGCCAGCAGCCCAAGGGGAGGGGCGCAGCTTCCTGGCTACACCTTC.

The chain joins TRBV7-2 to TRBJ2-7; 8 bases match TRBD2. The CDR3 runs 15 residues. The J segment lost 2 bases and the V segment lost 5 bases, leaving 8 bases of the junction unmatched. Germline V gives CDR1 SGHTA, CDR2 FQGNSA. The CDR3 here is CASSPMGAGAYEQYF. The CDR3 DNA reads TGTGCCAGCAGCCCCATGGGAGCGGGGGCCTACGAGCAGTACTTC.

The chain uses TRBV5-1 and TRBJ2-3; TRBD1 aligns across 9 bases. Germline V gene lookup returns CDR1 SGHRS and CDR2 YFSETQ. The CDR3 length is 16 residues. V lost 5 bases, J lost 2 bases, and 9 bases stayed unmatched. CDR3 nucleotides: TGCGCCAGCAGGGAGGGACAGGGACTAATCACAGATACGCAGTATTTT. Translation gives CASREGQGLITDTQYF.

The chain links TRBV7-3 to TRBJ2-1; tentative D call: TRBD2 (7 bases). The CDR3 runs 14 residues. The germline CDR1 and CDR2 sequences are SGHTA and FQGTGA. The ends were cut back, 5 bases at V and 5 bases at J, with 13 bases in the middle. CDR3: CASSKGGADNEQFF. The DNA of the CDR3 is TGTGCCAGCAGCAAAGGGGGGGCCGACAATGAGCAGTTCTTC.

The rearrangement uses TRBV5-5 and TRBJ2-5, with 10 bases matching TRBD2. The CDR3 consists of 17 residues. V shed 4 bases, J shed 3 bases, and the junction held 12 bases outside the gene matches. Germline CDR1 is SGHKS and CDR2 is YYEKEE (reference sequence). The CDR3 loop reads CASSLQSGGAGEETQYF. The CDR3 DNA sequence: TGTGCCAGCAGCCTCCAAAGCGGGGGGGCCGGAGAAGAGACCCAGTACTTC.

V gene TRBV6-5 combines with J gene TRBJ1-1, with TRBD1 matching 10 bases. Germline V gene lookup returns CDR1 MNHEY and CDR2 SVGAGI. The junction had 1 base not matched to a gene; V was cut back by 1 base and J by 2 bases. The CDR3 totals 15 residues. The CDR3 region has the DNA TGTGCCAGCAGTTACTGGACAGGGGGAAACACTGAAGCTTTCTTT. This codes for CASSYWTGGNTEAFF.

This rearrangement joins TRBV4-3 to TRBJ1-1; D is ambiguous. The V end lost 0 bases, the J end lost 0 bases, and 11 bases lay between the germline ends. CDR1 and CDR2 from the germline V gene are LGHNA and YSLEER. The CDR3 covers 16 residues. DNA for the CDR3: TGCGCCAGCAGCCAAGATTGGGCGGGGATGAACACTGAAGCTTTCTTT. Translated: CASSQDWAGMNTEAFF.

This chain connects TRBV3-1 (or the pseudogene TRBV3-2) to TRBJ2-7; D perhaps matches TRBD1 (6 bases). The CDR3 runs to 13 residues. Germline-derived CDR1 and CDR2 are LGHDT and YNNKEL (reference sequence). V lost 4 bases, J lost 2 bases, and 9 bases lay in between. The CDR3 sequence is CASSLTGTYEQYF. CDR3 coding DNA: TGTGCCAGCAGCCTGACAGGTACCTACGAGCAGTACTTC.

V usage is TRBV3-1 (or the pseudogene TRBV3-2) and J usage is TRBJ2-5, with D maybe TRBD1 (5 bases). V was cut by 4 bases and J by 1 base, with 10 bases left in between. This CDR3 has 14 amino acids. Germline assignment: CDR1 LGHDT and CDR2 YNNKEL (reference sequence). The CDR3 reads CASSLLTAQETQYF. The CDR3 DNA sequence: TGTGCCAGCAGCCTTTTGACAGCCCAAGAGACCCAGTACTTC.